These T cell receptor beta chains were read from a single sample in a study of T cells after yellow fever vaccination. TCRdb called the 5' RACE reads again in MiXCR, with one record for every CDR3 protein. Of roughly 400,000 distinct CDR3 sequences in the sample, roughly 20% were seen once. Specimen: PBMCs, collected before the yellow fever booster vaccination. These receptors were obtained from a man between 18 and 29 years old who received the YFV17D yellow fever vaccine. The CDR3 runs from the conserved cysteine through the conserved F or W. D genes are given only for firm matches. For some rows the clone size is stated as once, few or many, or as a class when expanded; others skip it.

D	V	size	J	DNA	CDR3
TRBD1	TRBV12-3/TRBV12-4	.	TRBJ1-5	TGTGCCAGCAGTCCCATACAGGGGTGGGAGCCCCAGCATTTT	CASSPIQGWEPQHF
.	TRBV4-1	few	TRBJ1-1	TGCGCCAGCAGCCAAGGGACTATGAACACTGAAGCTTTCTTT	CASSQGTMNTEAFF
.	TRBV20-1	.	TRBJ1-1	TGCAGTGCTAGAGATCTCGACAGAAACACTGAAGCTTTCTTT	CSARDLDRNTEAFF
TRBD2	TRBV18	few	TRBJ2-3	TGTGCCAGCTCACCAGGAGGGCTAGCGGGGACGCAGTATTTT	CASSPGGLAGTQYF
.	TRBV2	few	TRBJ2-7	TGTGCCAGCCGTCGGAGGAGCCCCGAGCAGTACTTC	CASRRRSPEQYF
.	TRBV6-2/TRBV6-3	.	TRBJ1-1	TGTGCCAGCAGTATAACCCCCCCGGTTACTTTCTTT	CASSITPPVTFF
TRBD2	TRBV4-3	.	TRBJ2-2	TGCGCCAGCAGCCAAGATGGGACTAGCGCCGTCACCGGGGAGCTGTTTTTT	CASSQDGTSAVTGELFF
.	TRBV30	.	TRBJ2-3	TGTGCCTGGAGTGGGGGAGATACGCAGTATTTT	CAWSGGDTQYF
TRBD1	TRBV6-6	few	TRBJ2-4	TGTGCCAGCAAAGGGACAGACGAACTAGCCAAAAACATTCAGTACTTC	CASKGTDELAKNIQYF
.	TRBV7-9	many	TRBJ2-3	TGTGCCAGCAGCCCAAGGGGGGATACGCAGTATTTT	CASSPRGDTQYF
TRBD2	TRBV4-2	.	TRBJ2-2	TGTGCCAGCAGCCTCAAGGCTGCTAGCGGGAACACCGGGGAGCTGTTTTTT	CASSLKAASGNTGELFF
.	TRBV4-3	.	TRBJ1-1	TGCGCCAGCAGCCAAGATAAATGGGGGATGAACACTGAAGCTTTCTTT	CASSQDKWGMNTEAFF
.	TRBV27	.	TRBJ1-5	TGTGCCAGCAGCCGACAGGTCGGGGCACATCAGCCCCAGCATTTT	CASSRQVGAHQPQHF
.	TRBV7-9	.	TRBJ1-1	TGTGCCAGCAGCTTAACGGGCGAGGGAGCTTTCTTT	CASSLTGEGAFF
.	TRBV13	.	TRBJ2-3	TGTGCCAGCAGCTTAAGGGGGACTAGCACAGATACGCAGTATTTT	CASSLRGTSTDTQYF
.	TRBV7-9	.	TRBJ2-5	TGTGCCAGCAGCGAGGGGACGGCTCGGTACTTC	CASSEGTARYF
.	TRBV5-6	few	TRBJ1-2	TGTGCCAGCAGCTTGGAGCCGGCCTCAAGCGATGGCTACACCTTC	CASSLEPASSDGYTF
.	TRBV6-1	many	TRBJ1-5	TGTGCCAGCAGGGTCAGGGGAGGTCAGCCCCAGCATTTT	CASRVRGGQPQHF
.	TRBV12-3/TRBV12-4	.	TRBJ2-5	TGTGCCAGCAGTTTAGGGACCGAATGGTCCCAGTACTTC	CASSLGTEWSQYF
.	TRBV3-1	.	TRBJ1-5	TGTGCCAGCAGCGCAGGGTATCAGCCCCAGCATTTT	CASSAGYQPQHF
.	TRBV5-1	few	TRBJ1-1	TGCGCCAGCAGCCCAGGCCGTCAGAACACTGAAGCTTTCTTT	CASSPGRQNTEAFF
.	TRBV4-3	few	TRBJ2-1	TGCGCCAGCAGCCAAGATCTCGCGGGGGCGAGCAATGAGCAGTTCTTC	CASSQDLAGASNEQFF
TRBD2	TRBV4-2	few	TRBJ2-3	TGTGCCAGCAGCCAACGGACTAGCGGGGGCTTAGATACGCAGTATTTT	CASSQRTSGGLDTQYF
.	TRBV5-6	many	TRBJ2-4	TGTGCCAGCAGCTTGGTTAGCGTTAGCCAAGACATTCAGTACTTC	CASSLVSVSQDIQYF
.	TRBV4-3	.	TRBJ1-2	TGCGCCAGCAGCCAAGATTGGCCTGGGGTTGGGTATGGCTACACCTTC	CASSQDWPGVGYGYTF
TRBD1	TRBV5-6	.	TRBJ1-1	TGTGCCAGCAGCGGGGGCAGGGGGGGAACTGAAGCTTTCTTT	CASSGGRGGTEAFF
.	TRBV5-1	few	TRBJ1-5	TGCGCCAGCAGCTTGGATGGGGAGGCAGGTCAGCCCCAGCATTTT	CASSLDGEAGQPQHF
.	TRBV15	few	TRBJ1-5	TGTGCCACCAGCAGAACAGCGGGGGGAGGTCAGCCCCAGCATTTT	CATSRTAGGGQPQHF
.	TRBV10-3	few	TRBJ2-5	TGTGCCATCAGCCTTGGGACGGCGGGGGAGACCCAGTACTTC	CAISLGTAGETQYF
.	TRBV12-3/TRBV12-4	few	TRBJ2-7	TGTGCCAGCAGGTCAAGTCAGGGAAACTACGAGCAGTACTTC	CASRSSQGNYEQYF
.	TRBV5-1	few	TRBJ1-5	TGCGCCAGCAGCTTGGGGTCGGGACTCGGGCAGCCCCAGCATTTT	CASSLGSGLGQPQHF
TRBD1	TRBV5-1	.	TRBJ2-5	TGCGCCAGCAGCTTCGGGGGACAGGGTTCGGAGACCCAGTACTTC	CASSFGGQGSETQYF
.	TRBV5-5	once	TRBJ2-3	TGTGCCAGCAGCTTGGGAGGGGCACACAGAGATACGCAGTATTTT	CASSLGGAHRDTQYF
TRBD2	TRBV12-3/TRBV12-4	.	TRBJ2-3	TGTGCCAGCAGTTTGGCTAGCGGGGGCGAGACAGATACGCAGTATTTT	CASSLASGGETDTQYF
.	TRBV10-3	.	TRBJ1-1	TGTGCCATCAGTGAGCCCCAACAGGGGAACACTGAAGCTTTCTTT	CAISEPQQGNTEAFF
.	TRBV7-9	.	TRBJ2-1	TGTGCCAGCAGCCCCCCTCTCTCCTACAATGAGCAGTTCTTC	CASSPPLSYNEQFF
TRBD1	TRBV15	.	TRBJ1-1	TGTGCCACCAGACAGGGGGCACACACTGAAGCTTTCTTT	CATRQGAHTEAFF
.	TRBV12-3/TRBV12-4	few	TRBJ1-2	TGTGCCAGCAGTCACCGGACACTCGCTAGATACACCTTC	CASSHRTLARYTF
TRBD2	TRBV27	.	TRBJ2-3	TGTGCCAGCAGTTCCATGACTAGCGGGGGGCCCCCTGGGTATTTT	CASSSMTSGGPPGYF
.	TRBV7-9	.	TRBJ1-1	TGTGCCAGCAGCTTATTGTTAAGGGCGACTGAAGCTTTCTTT	CASSLLLRATEAFF
.	TRBV5-6	.	TRBJ2-3	TGTGCCAGCAGCTTGGAATCCTATACGCAGTATTTT	CASSLESYTQYF
TRBD1	TRBV7-6	.	TRBJ2-3	TGTGCCAGCAGCTTCGGGTGGACAGGGAAGGATACGCAGTATTTT	CASSFGWTGKDTQYF
TRBD2	TRBV7-8	few	TRBJ2-5	TGTGCCAGCAGCTACCGGACTAGCGGAGAGACCCAGTACTTC	CASSYRTSGETQYF
.	TRBV12-3/TRBV12-4	.	TRBJ2-3	TGTGCCAGCAGTTCAGGGGGGGGGCAGTATTTT	CASSSGGGQYF
.	TRBV12-3/TRBV12-4	few	TRBJ1-4	TGTGCCAGCAGTTTAGACGGTCGAGAAAAACTGTTTTTT	CASSLDGREKLFF